What follows describes a single T cell receptor beta chain. Assay: immunoSEQ multiplex PCR; the TCRdb copy retains only in-frame clones and omits some. The sample contains 79,000 or so clones, around 90% of which appear only once. The data stem from a study of control samples from healthy donors and cancer patients. CDR3 length equals 11 residues. V was pared by 4 bases and J by 1 base, with 4 bases between. Germline V gene lookup returns CDR1 DFQATT and CDR2 SNEGSKA (reference sequence). The source is a woman between 45 and 60 years old with colorectal cancer. Sample: PBMCs. The gene calls are TRBV20-1 and TRBJ1-2; D is uncertain. CDR3: CSATDNYGYTF. The CDR3 coding sequence is TGCAGTGCTACGGATAACTATGGCTACACCTTC.